The clone carrying this T cell receptor (beta chain) was recorded a few times. No antigen is known for it. These data originate in a study of beta chain features in type 1 diabetes. General observations from the study: When cDNA is sequenced, cells with high TCR expression could be over-represented. Any HLA effect on TCRB rearrangement was left unresolved by small sub-analyses.

CDR1 is LNHNV, CDR2 YYDKDF, per germline (reference sequence). Trimming removed 3 bases at V and 3 bases at J, with 8 bases between. The CDR3 is 13 residues long. Expressed TCRB transcripts were sequenced after all isolated RNA was converted to cDNA. The table came from immunoSEQ multiplex PCR; TCRdb's copy has only in-frame clones and leaves some out. Of 300,000 to 400,000 clones listed, less than 10% were seen once; the top ten hold around 0.45%. Sequenced: central memory CD4+ T cells from blood. This receptor was identified in a young woman in good health. The gene calls are TRBV15 and TRBJ1-1; D is undetermined. The CDR3 spells CATSSLRDTEAFF. The CDR3 DNA follows: TGTGCCACCAGCAGTCTTAGGGACACTGAAGCTTTCTTT.